This T cell receptor (beta chain) was recorded in a study of cytomegalovirus exposure and HLA in healthy donors. Study-wide findings and caveats: Upon later analysis, TCR association rates were observed to vary by HLA locus, being highest for DRB1 and lowest for HLA-C. Rare TCR sequences predominated, though certain public TCRs were found in many donors. Trimming of TCR beta V- and J-genes showed a link, identified in a later analysis, to a missense DCLRE1C variant.

Note on this clone: The antigen remains undetermined.

All donors participated as healthy donors of bone marrow. The PCR made use of 60 Vbeta and 13 Jbeta primers. Profiled with immunoSEQ multiplex PCR; TCRdb holds only in-frame clones, not every one. The data hold about 130,000 clones, with 77% observed a single time. Germline CDR1 and CDR2: MNHNY and SVGAGI (reference sequence). The CDR3 loop spans 15 amino acids. This TCR came from a man aged 30 to 39 in good health and CMV-seronegative. The chain employs TRBV6-6 and TRBJ2-5; 10 bases fit TRBD2. The DNA end is more similar to TRBJ2-7, so the J call may be wrong. Input material: PBMCs. The CDR3 spells CASRGGAGGVYEQYF. Written as DNA, the CDR3 is TGTGCCAGCAGGGGGGGAGCGGGAGGGGTTTACGAGCAGTACTTC.